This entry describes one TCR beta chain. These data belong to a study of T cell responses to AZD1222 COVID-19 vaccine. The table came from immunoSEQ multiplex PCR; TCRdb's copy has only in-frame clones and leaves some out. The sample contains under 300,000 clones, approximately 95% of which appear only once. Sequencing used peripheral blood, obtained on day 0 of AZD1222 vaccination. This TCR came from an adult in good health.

For the CDR3, the DNA is TGTGCCAGCAGCTTGAGAGGGACCAGCAATCAGCCCCAGCATTTT. Its protein product is CASSLRGTSNQPQHF. The rearrangement links TRBV5-6 to TRBJ1-5; D perhaps matches TRBD1 (5 bases). Trimming shortened V by 1 base and J by 1 base, and 9 bases separated the two germline ends. Germline CDR1 SGHDT, CDR2 YYEEEE. This CDR3 spans 15 amino acids.